This is a list of T cell receptor beta chains from one sample in a study of blood T cell repertoires in COVID-19. Assay used: immunoSEQ multiplex PCR; TCRdb lists only in-frame clones, some missing. The table shows under 300,000 clones, with roughly 79% occurring only once. The sample taken for sequencing was peripheral blood. The receptor set was obtained from a woman in her sixties or seventies with active or convalescent COVID-19. Both conserved end residues are part of each CDR3. Fields, in order: clone size, D gene, J gene, V gene, CDR3 protein, CDR3 DNA. A D gene is named only where the DNA matches it firmly. Clone sizes are given selectively: once, few, many, or a class where the clone is expanded.

NA	NA	TRBJ1-1	TRBV7-9	CASSLAATGMNTEAFF	TGTGCCAGCAGCTTAGCCGCAACAGGGATGAACACTGAAGCTTTCTTT
NA	TRBD2	TRBJ2-1	TRBV13	CASSRTRASGALGSYNEQFF	TGTGCCAGCAGCCGGACTCGGGCTAGCGGGGCGTTAGGGTCCTACAATGAGCAGTTCTTC
NA	TRBD1	TRBJ2-1	TRBV18	CASSPLGGPTGVLVPYNEQFF	TGTGCCAGCTCACCTCTGGGGGGCCCGACAGGGGTTCTCGTACCGTACAATGAGCAGTTCTTC
NA	TRBD1	TRBJ2-2	TRBV5-1	CASSLNRGSDTGELFF	TGCGCCAGCAGCTTAAACAGGGGAAGCGACACCGGGGAGCTGTTTTTT
NA	TRBD1	TRBJ1-5	TRBV25-1	CASSERQTGGFNQPQHF	TGTGCCAGCAGTGAACGGCAGACAGGGGGATTCAATCAGCCCCAGCATTTT
once	TRBD1	TRBJ1-4	TRBV4-3	CASSTTGGWGEKLFF	TGCGCCAGCAGCACAACAGGGGGATGGGGTGAAAAACTGTTTTTT
NA	NA	TRBJ2-2	TRBV6-2/TRBV6-3	CASSYTRLANTGELFF	TGTGCCAGCAGTTACACGCGACTAGCGAACACCGGGGAGCTGTTTTTT
NA	NA	TRBJ1-3	TRBV18	CASSPSESSGNTIYF	TGTGCCAGCTCACCAAGTGAGAGCTCTGGAAACACCATATATTTT
once	TRBD1	TRBJ1-2	TRBV7-2	CASSRGQAYGYTF	TGTGCCAGCAGTCGAGGACAGGCCTATGGCTACACCTTC
NA	NA	TRBJ2-3	TRBV7-3	CASSLTASFPDTQYF	TGTGCCAGCAGCTTAACGGCCAGTTTCCCAGATACGCAGTATTTT
NA	NA	TRBJ1-1	TRBV3-1/TRBV3-2	CASSQGWGGPNTEAFF	TGTGCCAGCAGCCAAGGATGGGGGGGACCGAACACTGAAGCTTTCTTT
NA	NA	TRBJ1-5	TRBV3-1/TRBV3-2	CASSQDEFRPQHF	TGTGCCAGCAGCCAAGACGAGTTTAGGCCCCAGCATTTT
once	NA	TRBJ1-4	TRBV4-1	CASSPLLREVNEKLFF	TGCGCCAGCAGCCCTCTATTACGGGAGGTTAATGAAAAACTGTTTTTT
NA	TRBD1	TRBJ1-5	TRBV3-1/TRBV3-2	CASSQAGQGINQPQHF	TGTGCCAGCAGCCAAGCTGGACAGGGGATCAATCAGCCCCAGCATTTT
NA	NA	TRBJ1-1	TRBV7-2	CASSLKGPNTEAFF	TGTGCCAGCAGCTTAAAGGGGCCGAACACTGAAGCTTTCTTT
NA	NA	TRBJ2-2	TRBV15	CATSRGWSGELFF	TGTGCCACCAGCAGAGGTTGGAGCGGGGAGCTGTTTTTT
NA	TRBD2	TRBJ2-2	TRBV19	CASSIVSSGVTGELFF	TGTGCCAGTAGTATAGTGTCTAGCGGGGTCACCGGGGAGCTGTTTTTT
NA	NA	TRBJ1-4	TRBV6-5	CASRIDRNNGKLFF	TGTGCCAGCAGAATCGACAGGAATAATGGAAAACTGTTTTTT
NA	TRBD1	TRBJ1-2	TRBV27	CASSLGQGFDGYTF	TGTGCCAGCAGTTTGGGACAGGGGTTCGATGGCTACACCTTC
NA	TRBD2	TRBJ2-7	TRBV23-1	CASSQPPGLAGSRYEQYF	TGCGCCAGCAGTCAGCCACCGGGACTAGCGGGGTCCCGCTACGAGCAGTACTTC
NA	NA	TRBJ1-1	TRBV5-1	CASSLGDTEAFF	TGCGCCAGCAGCCTCGGGGACACTGAAGCTTTCTTT
NA	NA	TRBJ1-2	TRBV5-5	CASSLEGQAYGYTF	TGTGCCAGCAGCTTGGAGGGACAAGCCTATGGCTACACCTTC
few	TRBD1	TRBJ2-7	TRBV15	CATSGPRGQGVHEQYF	TGTGCCACCAGCGGACCCCGGGGACAGGGAGTCCACGAGCAGTACTTC
once	TRBD2	TRBJ2-2	TRBV11-2	CASSPIRGGNTGELFF	TGTGCCAGCAGCCCAATCCGGGGGGGGAACACCGGGGAGCTGTTTTTT
NA	NA	TRBJ2-6	TRBV7-3	CASSQQGKGANVLTF	TGTGCCAGCAGCCAACAGGGTAAAGGGGCCAACGTCCTGACTTTC
NA	NA	TRBJ2-5	TRBV7-2	CASSLGRGPVLQETQYF	TGTGCCAGCAGCTTAGGGAGGGGGCCCGTCCTTCAAGAGACCCAGTACTTC
NA	NA	TRBJ1-1	TRBV7-2	CASSPGVIHTEAFF	TGTGCCAGCAGCCCCGGGGTGATTCACACTGAAGCTTTCTTT
once	NA	TRBJ2-3	TRBV7-9	CASSQPDRGFYTQYF	TGTGCCAGCAGCCAACCCGACCGGGGATTTTATACGCAGTATTTT
many	NA	TRBJ2-5	TRBV7-6	CASSLRRQETQYF	TGTGCCAGCAGCCTCAGGCGACAAGAGACCCAGTACTTC
NA	NA	TRBJ2-5	TRBV10-3	CAISVRTDGETQYF	TGTGCCATCAGTGTAAGGACAGATGGCGAGACCCAGTACTTC
NA	TRBD2	TRBJ2-5	TRBV7-7	CASHSVWTSGGRETQYF	TGTGCCAGCCACTCCGTATGGACTAGCGGGGGGAGGGAGACCCAGTACTTC
NA	TRBD2	TRBJ2-5	TRBV6-2/TRBV6-3	CASSYAPSGGAETQYF	TGTGCCAGCAGTTACGCCCCTAGCGGGGGGGCGGAGACCCAGTACTTC
once	TRBD1	TRBJ1-5	TRBV6-1	CASSGGTDYSNQPQHF	TGTGCCAGCAGTGGAGGGACAGACTATAGCAATCAGCCCCAGCATTTT
NA	TRBD2	TRBJ2-1	TRBV7-6	CASSSLAGKRSYNEQFF	TGTGCCAGCAGCTCTCTAGCGGGGAAGCGCTCCTACAATGAGCAGTTCTTC
NA	TRBD1	TRBJ1-2	TRBV4-1	CASSPARDRGHFGYTF	TGCGCCAGCAGCCCTGCTCGGGACAGGGGGCATTTTGGCTACACCTTC
NA	TRBD1	TRBJ1-1	TRBV7-2	CASSWGTGGIAEAFF	TGTGCCAGCAGTTGGGGGACAGGGGGCATTGCTGAAGCTTTCTTT
NA	TRBD2	TRBJ2-1	TRBV10-3	CAINSGEAYNEQFF	TGTGCCATCAACAGCGGGGAGGCTTACAATGAGCAGTTCTTC
NA	NA	TRBJ2-7	TRBV19	CASRDGGTYEQYF	TGTGCCAGTAGAGATGGTGGCACCTACGAGCAGTACTTC
NA	NA	TRBJ1-3	TRBV4-3	CASSQDRMSSGNTIYF	TGCGCCAGCAGCCAAGACAGGATGAGCTCTGGAAACACCATATATTTT
NA	TRBD1	TRBJ1-3	TRBV28	CASRTSATGGPAAGNTIYF	TGTGCCAGCAGAACATCCGCGACAGGGGGCCCGGCCGCTGGAAACACCATATATTTT
NA	TRBD1	TRBJ1-6	TRBV3-1/TRBV3-2	CASSRWTGPPYMSSYNSPLHF	TGTGCCAGCAGCCGCTGGACAGGTCCACCATACATGAGCTCCTATAATTCACCCCTCCACTTT